This note documents a single TCR beta chain sequence. Its target is unknown. Quantitative 5'-RACE with molecular barcodes produced the TCR beta libraries. MiXCR was run by TCRdb on the 5' RACE reads, yielding one entry per CDR3 protein. Of 150,000 to 200,000 distinct CDR3 sequences in the sample, roughly 10% were seen once. This entry belongs to a study of CD8 T cells in ankylosing spondylitis. Whole-study findings and limits: Some of the motif variants had earlier been found in reactive arthritis patients' fluid and blood. Characteristic, it appeared, of ankylosing spondylitis blood was a TCR beta motif of eight or nine highly homologous variants. Clones linked to disease were reported to show significant enrichment in matched ankylosing spondylitis synovial fluid.

The clonotype comes from a male donor with ankylosing spondylitis or in good health (not recorded which). The sequencing input was blood, either unsorted or a sorted T cell fraction (not recorded which).

The CDR3: CASSRVETQYF. The DNA of the CDR3 is TGTGCCAGCAGTAGAGTGGAGACCCAGTACTTC. The chain uses TRBV7-2 and TRBJ2-5; D remains ambiguous. Germline V CDR1 and CDR2: SGHTA, FQGNSA. The CDR3 spans 11 residues. V shed 6 bases and J shed 5 bases, with 7 bases lying between them.